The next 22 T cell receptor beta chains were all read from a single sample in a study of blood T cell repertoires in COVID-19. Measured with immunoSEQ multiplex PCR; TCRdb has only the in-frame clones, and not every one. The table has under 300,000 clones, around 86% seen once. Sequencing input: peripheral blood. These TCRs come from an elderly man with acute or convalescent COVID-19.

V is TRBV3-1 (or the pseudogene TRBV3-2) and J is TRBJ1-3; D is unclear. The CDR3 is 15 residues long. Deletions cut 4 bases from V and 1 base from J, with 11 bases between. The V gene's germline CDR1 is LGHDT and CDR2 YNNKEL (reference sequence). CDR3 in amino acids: CASSLRATSGNTIYF. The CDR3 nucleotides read TGTGCCAGCAGCCTTCGCGCAACTTCTGGAAACACCATATATTTT.

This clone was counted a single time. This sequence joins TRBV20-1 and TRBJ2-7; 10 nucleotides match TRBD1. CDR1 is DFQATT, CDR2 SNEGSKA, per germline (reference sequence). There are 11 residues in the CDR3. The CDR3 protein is CGTGEGYEQYF. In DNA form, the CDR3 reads TGCGGGACAGGGGAGGGATACGAGCAGTACTTC.

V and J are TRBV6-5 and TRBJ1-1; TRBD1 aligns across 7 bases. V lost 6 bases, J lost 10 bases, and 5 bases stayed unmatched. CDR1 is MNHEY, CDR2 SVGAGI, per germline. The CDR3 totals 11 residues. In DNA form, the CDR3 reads TGTGCCAGCAGGGCGGACAGGAGAGCTTTCTTT. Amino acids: CASRADRRAFF.

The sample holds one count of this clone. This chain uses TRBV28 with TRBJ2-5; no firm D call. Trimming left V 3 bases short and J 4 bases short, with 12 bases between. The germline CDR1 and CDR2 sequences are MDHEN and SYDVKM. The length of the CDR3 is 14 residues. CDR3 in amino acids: CASSFAGRLETQYF. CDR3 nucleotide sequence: TGTGCCAGCAGTTTTGCTGGCAGGCTAGAGACCCAGTACTTC.

CDR3 region: CASSRELTGVEGYTF. As DNA, the CDR3 is TGTGCCAGCAGCAGAGAGCTGACAGGGGTTGAAGGCTACACCTTC. The V call is TRBV27, the J call TRBJ1-2; 8 nucleotides match TRBD1. Germline V gene lookup returns CDR1 MNHEY and CDR2 SMNVEV (reference sequence). The J segment lost 8 bases and the V segment lost 6 bases, leaving 14 bases of the junction unmatched. The CDR3 length is 15 residues.

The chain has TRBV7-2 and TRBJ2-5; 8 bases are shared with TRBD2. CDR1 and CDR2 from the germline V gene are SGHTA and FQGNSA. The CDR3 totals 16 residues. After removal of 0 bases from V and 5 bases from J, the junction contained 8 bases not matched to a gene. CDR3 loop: CASSLAALAGGETQYF. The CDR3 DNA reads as TGTGCCAGCAGCTTAGCAGCGCTAGCGGGTGGCGAGACCCAGTACTTC. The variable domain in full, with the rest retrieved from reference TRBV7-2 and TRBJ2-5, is GAGVSQSPSNKVTEKGKDVELRCDPISGHTALYWYRQSLGQGLEFLIYFQGNSAPDKSGLPSDRFSAERTGGSVSTLTIQRTQQEDSAVYLCASSLAALAGGETQYFGPGTRLLVL.

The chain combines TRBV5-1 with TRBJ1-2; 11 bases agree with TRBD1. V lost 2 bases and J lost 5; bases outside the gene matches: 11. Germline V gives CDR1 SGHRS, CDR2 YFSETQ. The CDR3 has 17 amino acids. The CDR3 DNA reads TGCGCCAGCAGCTTAGGGACAGGGGGATTCTTTCGGTATGGCTACACCTTC. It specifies CASSLGTGGFFRYGYTF.

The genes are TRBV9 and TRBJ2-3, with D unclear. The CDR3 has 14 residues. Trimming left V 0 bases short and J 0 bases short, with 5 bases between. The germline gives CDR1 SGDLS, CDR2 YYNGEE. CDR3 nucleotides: TGTGCCAGCAGCGTAGCTACCAGCACAGATACGCAGTATTTT. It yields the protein CASSVATSTDTQYF.

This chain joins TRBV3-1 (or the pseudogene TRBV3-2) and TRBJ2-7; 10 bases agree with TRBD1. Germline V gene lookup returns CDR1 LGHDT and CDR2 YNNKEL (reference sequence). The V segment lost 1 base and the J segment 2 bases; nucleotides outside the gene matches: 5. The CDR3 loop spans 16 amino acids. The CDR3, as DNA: TGTGCCAGCAGCCAAGGGGCAGGGACAGGGGCCTACGAGCAGTACTTC. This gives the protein CASSQGAGTGAYEQYF.

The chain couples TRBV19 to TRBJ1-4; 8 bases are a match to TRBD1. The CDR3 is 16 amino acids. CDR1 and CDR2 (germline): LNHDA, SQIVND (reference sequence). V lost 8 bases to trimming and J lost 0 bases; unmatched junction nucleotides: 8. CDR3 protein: CASSGTGDSTNEKLFF. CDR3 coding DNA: TGTGCCAGTTCCGGGACAGGCGATTCAACTAATGAAAAACTGTTTTTT.

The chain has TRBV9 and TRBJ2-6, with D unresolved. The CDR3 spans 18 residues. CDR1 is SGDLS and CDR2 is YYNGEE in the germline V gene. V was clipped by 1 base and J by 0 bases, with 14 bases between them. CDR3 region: CASSVTPGPSSGANVLTF. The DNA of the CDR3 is TGTGCCAGCAGCGTAACCCCAGGCCCAAGCTCTGGGGCCAACGTCCTGACTTTC.

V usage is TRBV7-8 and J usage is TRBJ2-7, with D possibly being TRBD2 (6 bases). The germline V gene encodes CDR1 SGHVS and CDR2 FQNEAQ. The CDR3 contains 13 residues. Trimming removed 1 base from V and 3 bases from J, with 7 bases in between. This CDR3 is CASSLETSYEQYF. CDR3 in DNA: TGTGCCAGCAGCTTAGAGACTAGCTACGAGCAGTACTTC.

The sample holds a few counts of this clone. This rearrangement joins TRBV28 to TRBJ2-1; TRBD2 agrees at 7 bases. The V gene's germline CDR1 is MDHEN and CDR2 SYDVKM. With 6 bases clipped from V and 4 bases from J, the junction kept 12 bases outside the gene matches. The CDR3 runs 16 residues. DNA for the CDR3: TGTGCCAGCAGATTAAGGAGGGCGGGAGTATACAATGAGCAGTTCTTC. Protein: CASRLRRAGVYNEQFF.

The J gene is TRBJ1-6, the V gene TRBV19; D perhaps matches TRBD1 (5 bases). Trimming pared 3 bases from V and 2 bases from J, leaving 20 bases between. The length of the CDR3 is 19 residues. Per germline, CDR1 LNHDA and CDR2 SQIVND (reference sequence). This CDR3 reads CASSIGGERGRTYNSPLHF. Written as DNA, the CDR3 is TGTGCCAGTAGTATCGGGGGGGAACGAGGCAGGACCTATAATTCACCCCTCCACTTT. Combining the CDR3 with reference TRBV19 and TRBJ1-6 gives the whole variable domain DGGITQSPKYLFRKEGQNVTLSCEQNLNHDAMYWYRQDPGQGLRLIYYSQIVNDFQKGDIAEGYSVSREKKESFPLTVTSAQKNPTAFYLCASSIGGERGRTYNSPLHFGNGTRLTVT.

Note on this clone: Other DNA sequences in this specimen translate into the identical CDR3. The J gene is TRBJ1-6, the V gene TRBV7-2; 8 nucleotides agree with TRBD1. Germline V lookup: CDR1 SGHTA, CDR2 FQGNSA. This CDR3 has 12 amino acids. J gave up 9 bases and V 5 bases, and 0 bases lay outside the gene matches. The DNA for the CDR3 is TGTGCCAGCAGCGACAGGGGTTCACCCCTCCACTTT. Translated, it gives CASSDRGSPLHF.

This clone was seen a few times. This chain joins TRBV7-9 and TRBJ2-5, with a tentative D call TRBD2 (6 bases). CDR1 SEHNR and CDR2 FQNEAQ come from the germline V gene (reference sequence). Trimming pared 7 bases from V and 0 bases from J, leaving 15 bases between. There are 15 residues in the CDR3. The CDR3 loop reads CASTLGVADQETQYF. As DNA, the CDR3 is TGTGCCAGCACCCTAGGGGTAGCGGACCAAGAGACCCAGTACTTC.

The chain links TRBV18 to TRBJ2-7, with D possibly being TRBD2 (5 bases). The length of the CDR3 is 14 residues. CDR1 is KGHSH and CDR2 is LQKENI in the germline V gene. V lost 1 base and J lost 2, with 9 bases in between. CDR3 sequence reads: CASSPRGEAYEQYF. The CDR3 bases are TGTGCCAGCTCACCACGGGGAGAAGCCTACGAGCAGTACTTC. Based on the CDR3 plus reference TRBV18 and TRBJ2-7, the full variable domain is NAGVMQNPRHLVRRRGQEARLRCSPMKGHSHVYWYRQLPEEGLKFMVYLQKENIIDESGMPKERFSAEFPKEGPSILRIQQVVRGDSAAYFCASSPRGEAYEQYFGPGTRLTVT.

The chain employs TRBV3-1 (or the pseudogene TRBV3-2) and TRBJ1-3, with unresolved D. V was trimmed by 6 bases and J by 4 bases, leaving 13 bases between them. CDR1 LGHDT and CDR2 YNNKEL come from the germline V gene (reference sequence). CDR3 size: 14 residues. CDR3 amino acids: CASSPAGWGNTIYF. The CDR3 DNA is TGTGCCAGCAGTCCTGCGGGCTGGGGAAACACCATATATTTT.

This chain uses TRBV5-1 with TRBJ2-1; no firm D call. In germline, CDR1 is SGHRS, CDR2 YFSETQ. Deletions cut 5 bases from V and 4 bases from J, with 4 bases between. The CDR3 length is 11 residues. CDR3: CASSSYNEQFF. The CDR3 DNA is TGCGCCAGCAGTTCGTACAATGAGCAGTTCTTC.

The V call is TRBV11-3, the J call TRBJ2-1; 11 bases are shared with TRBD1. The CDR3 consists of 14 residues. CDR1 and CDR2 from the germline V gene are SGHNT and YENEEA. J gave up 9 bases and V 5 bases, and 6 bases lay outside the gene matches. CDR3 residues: CASSRGDRGFEQFF. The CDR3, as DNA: TGTGCCAGCAGCCGGGGGGACAGGGGGTTTGAGCAGTTCTTC.

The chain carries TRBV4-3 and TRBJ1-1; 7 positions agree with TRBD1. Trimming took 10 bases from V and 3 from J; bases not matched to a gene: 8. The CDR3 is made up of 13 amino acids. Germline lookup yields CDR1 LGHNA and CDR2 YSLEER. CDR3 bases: TGCGCCACCGGAACAGGGGTTCACACTGAAGCTTTCTTT. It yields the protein CATGTGVHTEAFF.

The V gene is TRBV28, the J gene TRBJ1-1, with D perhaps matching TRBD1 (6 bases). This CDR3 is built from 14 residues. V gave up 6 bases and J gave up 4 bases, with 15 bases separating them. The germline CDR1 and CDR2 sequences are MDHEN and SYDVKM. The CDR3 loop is CASSPTGRGTEAFF. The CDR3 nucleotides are TGTGCCAGCAGCCCTACAGGGAGGGGCACTGAAGCTTTCTTT.